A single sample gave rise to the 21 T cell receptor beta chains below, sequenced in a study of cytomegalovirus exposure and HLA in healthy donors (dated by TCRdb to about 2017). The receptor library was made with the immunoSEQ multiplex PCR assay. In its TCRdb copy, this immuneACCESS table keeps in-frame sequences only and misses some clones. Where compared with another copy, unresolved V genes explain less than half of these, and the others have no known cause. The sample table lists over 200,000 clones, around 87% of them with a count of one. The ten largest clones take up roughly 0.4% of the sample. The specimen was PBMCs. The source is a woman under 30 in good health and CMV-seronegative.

CDR3 sequence reads: CASSSTSGTGLRNEQFF. The CDR3 DNA reads TGTGCCAGCAGTTCGACTTCCGGGACAGGGCTTCGAAATGAGCAGTTCTTC. The rearrangement uses TRBV7-3 and TRBJ2-1; TRBD1 aligns across 9 bases. CDR1 and CDR2 from the germline V gene are SGHTA and FQGTGA. The trim removed 6 bases at V and 7 bases at J, leaving 16 bases unmatched. The CDR3 runs to 17 residues.

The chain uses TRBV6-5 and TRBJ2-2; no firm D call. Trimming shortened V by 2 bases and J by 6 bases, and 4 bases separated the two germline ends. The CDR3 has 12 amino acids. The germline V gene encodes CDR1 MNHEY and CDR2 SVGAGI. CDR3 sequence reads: CASSYRAGELFF. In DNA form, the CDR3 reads TGTGCCAGCAGTTACCGGGCCGGGGAGCTGTTTTTT.

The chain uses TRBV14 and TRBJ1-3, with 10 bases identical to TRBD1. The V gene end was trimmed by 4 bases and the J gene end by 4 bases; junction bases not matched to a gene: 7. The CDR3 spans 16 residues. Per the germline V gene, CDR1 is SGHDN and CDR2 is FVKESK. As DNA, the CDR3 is TGTGCCAGCAGCCCCGACAGGGGGCGTTCGGGAAACACCATATATTTT. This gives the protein CASSPDRGRSGNTIYF.

Here the CDR3 DNA reads TGCGCCAGCAGACTGGGTGACAGGGACCGCTCTGGGGCCAACGTCCTGACTTTC. It encodes CASRLGDRDRSGANVLTF. V usage is TRBV5-1 and J usage is TRBJ2-6; 7 positions agree with TRBD1. The CDR3 totals 18 residues. Losses at the gene ends were 5 bases for V and 0 bases for J; bases not matched to a gene: 11. The germline gives CDR1 SGHRS, CDR2 YFSETQ.

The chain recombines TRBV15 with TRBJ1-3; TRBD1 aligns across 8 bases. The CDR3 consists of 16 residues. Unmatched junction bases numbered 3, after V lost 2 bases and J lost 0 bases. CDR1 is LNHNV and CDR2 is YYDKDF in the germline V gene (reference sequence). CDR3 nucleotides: TGTGCCACCAGCAGACAGGGGGCGAACTCTGGAAACACCATATATTTT. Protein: CATSRQGANSGNTIYF.

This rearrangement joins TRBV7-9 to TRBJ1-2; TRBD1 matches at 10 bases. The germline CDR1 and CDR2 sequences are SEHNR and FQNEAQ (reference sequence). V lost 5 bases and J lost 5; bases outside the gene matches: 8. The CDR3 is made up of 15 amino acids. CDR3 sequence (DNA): TGTGCCAGCAGCGGCACCAGGGACAGGGGATATGGCTACACCTTC. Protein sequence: CASSGTRDRGYGYTF.

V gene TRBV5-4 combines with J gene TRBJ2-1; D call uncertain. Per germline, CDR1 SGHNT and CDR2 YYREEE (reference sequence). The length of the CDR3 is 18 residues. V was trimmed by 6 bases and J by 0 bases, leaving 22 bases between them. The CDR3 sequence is CASTLAIGSTSSYNEQFF. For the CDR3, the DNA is TGTGCCAGCACCCTTGCCATCGGGTCAACGAGCTCCTACAATGAGCAGTTCTTC.

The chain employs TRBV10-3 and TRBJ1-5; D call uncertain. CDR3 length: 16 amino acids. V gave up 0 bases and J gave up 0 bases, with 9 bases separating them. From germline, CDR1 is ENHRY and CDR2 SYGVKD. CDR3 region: CAISESTSYSNQPQHF. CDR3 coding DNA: TGTGCCATCAGTGAGTCGACAAGCTATAGCAATCAGCCCCAGCATTTT.

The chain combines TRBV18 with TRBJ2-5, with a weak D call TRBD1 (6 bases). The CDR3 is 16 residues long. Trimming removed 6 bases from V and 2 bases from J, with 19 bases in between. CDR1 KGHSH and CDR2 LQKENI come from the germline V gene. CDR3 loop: CASSGGGARLQETQYF. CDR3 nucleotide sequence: TGTGCCAGCTCCGGTGGGGGCGCGCGGTTGCAAGAGACCCAGTACTTC.

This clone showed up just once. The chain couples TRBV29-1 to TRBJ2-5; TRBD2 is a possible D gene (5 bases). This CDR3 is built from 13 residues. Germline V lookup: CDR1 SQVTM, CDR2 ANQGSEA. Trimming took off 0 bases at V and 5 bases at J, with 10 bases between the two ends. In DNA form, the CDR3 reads TGCAGCGTTGAAGAATTACGCGGGGAGACCCAGTACTTC. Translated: CSVEELRGETQYF.

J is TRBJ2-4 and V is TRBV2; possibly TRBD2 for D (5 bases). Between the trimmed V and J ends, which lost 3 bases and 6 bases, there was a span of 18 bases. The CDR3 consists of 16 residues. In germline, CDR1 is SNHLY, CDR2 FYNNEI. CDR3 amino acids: CASSDHVKGVLNIQYF. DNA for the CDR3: TGTGCCAGCAGTGACCACGTAAAGGGAGTTCTAAACATTCAGTACTTC.

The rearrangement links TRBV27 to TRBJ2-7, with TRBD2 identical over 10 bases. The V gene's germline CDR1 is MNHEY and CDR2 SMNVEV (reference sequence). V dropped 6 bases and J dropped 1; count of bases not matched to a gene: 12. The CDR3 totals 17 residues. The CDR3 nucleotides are TGTGCCAGCAGGGTTGGCATGACTAGCGGGTCGTCCTACGAGCAGTACTTC. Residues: CASRVGMTSGSSYEQYF.

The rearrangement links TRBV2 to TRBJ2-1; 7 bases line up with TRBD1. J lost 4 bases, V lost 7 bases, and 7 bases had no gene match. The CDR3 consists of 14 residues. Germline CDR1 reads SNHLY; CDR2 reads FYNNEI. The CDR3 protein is CASILGGSYNEQFF. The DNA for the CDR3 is TGTGCCAGCATCTTAGGGGGCTCGTACAATGAGCAGTTCTTC.

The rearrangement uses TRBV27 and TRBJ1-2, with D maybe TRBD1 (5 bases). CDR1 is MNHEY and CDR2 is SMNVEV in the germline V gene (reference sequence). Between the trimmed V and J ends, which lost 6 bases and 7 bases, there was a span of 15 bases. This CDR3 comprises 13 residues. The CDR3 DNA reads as TGTGCCAGCAGATTGGGGGGGGAGGGTGGCTACACCTTC. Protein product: CASRLGGEGGYTF.

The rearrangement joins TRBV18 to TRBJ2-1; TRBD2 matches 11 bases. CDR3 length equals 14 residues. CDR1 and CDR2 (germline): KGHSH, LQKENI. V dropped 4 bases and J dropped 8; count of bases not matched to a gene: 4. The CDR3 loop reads CASSRSGGAHEQFF. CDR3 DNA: TGTGCCAGCTCACGTAGCGGGGGGGCGCATGAGCAGTTCTTC. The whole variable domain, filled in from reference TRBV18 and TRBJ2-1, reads NAGVMQNPRHLVRRRGQEARLRCSPMKGHSHVYWYRQLPEEGLKFMVYLQKENIIDESGMPKERFSAEFPKEGPSILRIQQVVRGDSAAYFCASSRSGGAHEQFFGPGTRLTVL.

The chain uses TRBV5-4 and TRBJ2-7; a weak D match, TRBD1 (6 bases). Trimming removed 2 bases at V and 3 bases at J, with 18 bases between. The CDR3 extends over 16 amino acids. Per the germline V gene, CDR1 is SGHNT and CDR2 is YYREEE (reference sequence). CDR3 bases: TGTGCCAGCAGCTTAGCTCCGCCAGGGGTCAGCTACGAGCAGTACTTC. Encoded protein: CASSLAPPGVSYEQYF.

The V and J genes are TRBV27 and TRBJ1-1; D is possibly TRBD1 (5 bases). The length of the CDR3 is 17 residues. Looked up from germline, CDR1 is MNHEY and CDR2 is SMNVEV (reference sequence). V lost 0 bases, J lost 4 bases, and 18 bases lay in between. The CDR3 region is CASSLSIWQEGSTEAFF. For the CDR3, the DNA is TGTGCCAGCAGTTTATCGATCTGGCAGGAGGGGAGCACTGAAGCTTTCTTT.

CDR3 amino acids: CASKQGPNYGYTF. In DNA form, the CDR3 reads TGTGCCAGCAAACAGGGCCCTAACTATGGCTACACCTTC. The chain carries TRBV5-6 and TRBJ1-2; TRBD1 is a possible D gene (6 bases). Germline V gene sequence: CDR1 SGHDT, CDR2 YYEEEE. This CDR3 is 13 amino acids long. Trimming shortened V by 6 bases and J by 0 bases, and 9 bases separated the two germline ends.

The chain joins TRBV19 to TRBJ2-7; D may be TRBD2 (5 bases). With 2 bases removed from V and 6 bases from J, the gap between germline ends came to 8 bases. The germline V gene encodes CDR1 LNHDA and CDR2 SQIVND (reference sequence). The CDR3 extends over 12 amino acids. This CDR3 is CASSIPGFEQYF. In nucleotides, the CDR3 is TGTGCCAGTAGTATACCGGGGTTCGAGCAGTACTTC.

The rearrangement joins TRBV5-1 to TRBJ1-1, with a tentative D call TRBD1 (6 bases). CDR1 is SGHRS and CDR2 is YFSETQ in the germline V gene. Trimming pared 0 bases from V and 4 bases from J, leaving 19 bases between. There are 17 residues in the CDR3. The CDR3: CASSLARAGVTSTEAFF. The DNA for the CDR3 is TGCGCCAGCAGCTTGGCCCGGGCAGGGGTCACCAGCACTGAAGCTTTCTTT.

CDR3 sequence reads: CASSLGASGAYNEQFF. DNA for the CDR3: TGTGCCAGCAGCTTAGGAGCTAGCGGGGCTTACAATGAGCAGTTCTTC. This sequence joins TRBV7-9 and TRBJ2-1; 9 bases are a match to TRBD2. The CDR3 consists of 16 residues. Losses at the gene ends were 1 base for V and 4 bases for J; bases not matched to a gene: 5. Germline V gene lookup returns CDR1 SEHNR and CDR2 FQNEAQ (reference sequence).